This T cell receptor beta chain emerged from a study of cytomegalovirus exposure and HLA in healthy donors (dated by TCRdb to about 2017). In terms of the full investigation: According to an earlier analysis of several hundred of the donors, about 180 million T cells yielded 117 million unique TCR beta sequences and more than 250 Gb of sequence data. Both class I and class II loci were covered by HLA typing, at four-digit resolution. In a later analysis, previously published TCR beta repertoires from several hundred donors were re-analyzed and high-resolution HLA genotyping was added so that TCR occurrence patterns could be studied. A separate validation cohort of roughly 120 different subjects was used in addition to the roughly 700-subject first cohort. The later analysis used no new phenotypic data to find candidate immune exposures, relying instead on TCR beta sequences and their occurrence across donors. To decide whether each TCR beta V gene segment behaved as functional or pseudogenic, an earlier analysis of over 500 of the donors relied on high-throughput TCR beta sequencing. On average, 235,054 unique TCR beta nucleotide sequences were sequenced per donor among roughly 430 genotyped donors of the cohort, with roughly 18% of those sequences being non-productive. The study used immunosequencing to profile the T cell repertoires of approximately 640 subjects and linked those repertoires to cytomegalovirus serostatus. High-throughput TCR immunosequencing, statistical association of individual TCRs with disease status, and machine learning were combined to predict cytomegalovirus infection status. Among the approximately 420 genotyped donors, approximately 76% belonged to the genetic ancestry cluster associated with self-reported Caucasian donors. A later genetic analysis took genome-wide SNP genotypes for about three fifths of the 666 donors and used that subset as a discovery cohort. Roughly 300 gigabases of sequencing data and roughly 80 million unique TCR sequences made up an early release that covered nearly 650 HLA-typed donors. Every repertoire in the discovery cohort had been generated on one and the same sequencing platform. The number of typed donors differed by locus: about 620-640 for A, B, C, DRB1 and DQB1; 500 to 550 for DQA1; some 610 for DPA1; and 400 to 480 for DPB1. Several DR-DQ haplotypes were treated as single units for association and clustering because of strong linkage in the cohort. The study aimed to test whether cataloging public T cell receptors could reveal signatures of past pathogen exposure. Donor age, sex, ethnicity and CMV serostatus were collected together with the repertoire data. General study outcomes and caveats: Because the 87-base-pair reads could not distinguish some IMGT-functional V segments, including TRBV6-2 and TRBV6-3, those segments were excluded. In a later analysis, HLA-associated TCR beta chains were found to be more clonally expanded and to have lower generation probabilities than equally common non-associated chains. In an earlier analysis of over 550 of the donors, most TCR beta V segments were observed in productive rearrangements about 87% or about 30% of the time, broadly matching IMGT annotations. A later analysis reported that several top co-occurrence clusters appeared linked to parvovirus B19, influenza, CMV and Epstein-Barr virus. A later analysis found that most CMV-associated TCR beta chains appeared HLA-restricted, with HLA associations seemingly driven largely by CMV exposure. CMV serostatus was the only immune exposure information available for the cohort. This cohort had only TCR beta chains sequenced, and the lack of alpha or paired-chain data limited which features could be detected. When HLA alleles, especially DR and DQ, strongly co-occurred, attributing TCR associations to individual alleles was difficult. Presence/absence analyses assumed roughly uniform sequencing depth across donors, an assumption that may not hold. A later genetic analysis associated a missense DCLRE1C variant with V-gene and J-gene trimming of TCR beta chains, and an independent cohort replicated the association. While some public TCRs were present in many individuals, most TCR sequences turned up only very rarely across donors. A further reported finding was that TCR beta sequences accurately predicted the HLA-A and HLA-B alleles for most subjects in the first cohort. A total of 150 to 200 TCR beta chains were listed by the study as associated with cytomegalovirus. According to a later genetic analysis, donors in an Asian-associated ancestry cluster had fewer N-insertions in productive TCRs than the approximately 610-donor mean. In a later analysis, TCR association rates were found to vary across HLA loci, with the most associated TCRs seen for DRB1 alleles and the fewest for HLA-C alleles. HLA typing was unavailable for some donors at each locus, so association tests used only the typed subset. A cluster of highly shared sequence variants was judged likely to be a technical artifact of the sequencing pipeline. The classifier was reported to diagnose cytomegalovirus status with high specificity and sensitivity in both the original cohort and the validation cohort. Linkage disequilibrium might explain the correlated functional status among segregating V segments, but an unknown experimental factor could not be ruled out. At a false discovery rate of 0.05, a later analysis linked fewer than 20,000 TCR beta sequences to specific HLA alleles. The authors suggested that the approach could potentially be extended to other disease states and immunological phenotypes. In vitro tests confirmed that a few of the cytomegalovirus-associated TCR beta chains recognize cytomegalovirus antigens. Because counts were too low, around 17 rarely observed V segments, including chromosome 9 orphons, were left out of the earlier analysis of roughly 600 of the donors.

A note on this clone: No antigen is known for it. Base qualities are not recorded, but no much larger clone differs from it by a single base.

Library prep was done by the immunoSEQ multiplex PCR assay. For the multiplex PCR, a mixture combining 60 forward primers for TCR Vbeta segments and 13 reverse primers for TCR Jbeta segments was used. The CDR3 region of rearranged TCR beta genes was amplified from genomic DNA by a multiplex PCR assay. The Illumina HiSeq System was used to sequence the amplified TCR beta libraries as 87-base-pair reads. The study's processing was this. In a later analysis, about 80 million unique TCR beta chains were counted across the 500 to 700 repertoires, and roughly 9.9 million of these chains were shared by at least two donors. To remove PCR and sequencing errors, raw reads were error-corrected and collapsed into unique sequences using a nearest-neighbor algorithm that merged closely related sequences. Alignment of CDR3 sequences to IMGT reference sequences was used to assign V, D and J gene segments. For a sequence to be retained, at least a six-nucleotide match to both a V gene segment and a J gene segment was required. Rearrangements were classified as productive when the CDR3 lacked stop codons and remained in frame with V and J, and all other rearrangements were classified as non-productive. CDR3 was defined according to IMGT convention as the region running from the second conserved V-encoded cysteine to the conserved J-encoded phenylalanine. The earlier analysis of 550 to 650 of the donors excluded any sequence lacking an unambiguous match to a single V gene segment. An earlier analysis of a few hundred of the donors called V segments functional above 56.7% productive rearrangements and segregating when the between-donor standard deviation exceeded 5%. A statistical classification framework was built to diagnose cytomegalovirus status from the catalog of TCR beta chain sequences. A later analysis assigned V and J genes by comparing TCR nucleotide sequences with IMGT/GENE-DB human TR gene sequences. In a later analysis, CDR3 sequences and most-parsimonious VDJ recombination scenarios were assigned using the TCRdist pipeline. In a later analysis, each TCR beta chain was defined by its CDR3 amino acid sequence together with its V-gene family, and reads lacking a unique V-gene family were excluded. As a way to deal with suspected cross-contamination and a sequencing artifact, a later analysis dropped 640 or so nucleotide sequences that were highly shared and had low generation probability. In a later analysis, a clonal expansion index was calculated for each public chain from normalized within-repertoire ranks of inferred template counts. In a later analysis, generation probabilities were computed using a VDJ recombination model fitted to out-of-frame rearrangements, and the results were checked against IGoR. Hypergeometric tests were used in a later analysis to score TCR-TCR, TCR-HLA and TCR-CMV co-occurrence, with a repertoire-size bias correction applied to the TCR pairs. To estimate false discovery rates, a later analysis permuted the HLA or CMV assignments 20 times. A later analysis grouped co-occurring TCRs with DBSCAN, adding TCRdist sequence similarity when clustering within HLA-allele-positive subsets. Co-occurrence clustering excluded repertoires with fewer than 30,000 or more than 120,000 public chains, plus five with anomalous nucleotide sharing. This immuneACCESS table, as held by TCRdb, lists in-frame sequences with V and J called but not all clones. Of the missing ones, under half trace to an unresolved V gene in checked studies; the others have no known cause. V, J and clone size are taken as reported in that table, and D and trimming were inferred from the DNA itself. In this sample the table shows some 96,000 clones, around 76% of which occur a single time. The ten largest clones capture about 6.6% of the sample.

CDR1 is given as LGHNA and CDR2 as YNFKEQ, both from the germline V gene. The CDR3 covers 14 residues, taking in both the cysteine and the phenylalanine. Here the CDR3 DNA is all that survives: 42 bases in frame from base 1. V loses 10 bases, J loses 1 base, and the germline ends lie 16 bases apart. The cohort comprised 710 or so healthy bone marrow donors. At the time of sampling, all cohort members were nominally healthy, though unrecorded immune exposures were likely present. The donor tested CMV seropositive and was one of the 289 seropositive cohort members. A peripheral blood sample was collected from each donor, and TCR beta sequencing was performed on peripheral blood mononuclear cells. The Qiagen DNeasy Blood Extraction Kit was used to extract genomic DNA from the blood cell samples.

The sequenced material came from PBMCs. The sequence derives from a man in his forties in good health and CMV-seropositive. This receptor chain uses TRBV4-2 and TRBJ1-1; TRBD1 is possibly the D segment (5 matching bases). The sequenced DNA is TGTGCCACCGGCGGGGGTCCGACGAACACTGAAGCTTTCTTT. This encodes CATGGGPTNTEAFF.